These 27 T cell receptor beta chains came from one sample sequenced in a study of blood T cell repertoires in COVID-19. Clones were read by immunoSEQ multiplex PCR, and TCRdb kept only the in-frame ones, dropping some. The sample yields a few hundred thousand clones, roughly 84% seen once. Sequenced input: peripheral blood. All receptors come from a woman between 18 and 30 years old with acute or convalescent COVID-19.

V usage is TRBV4-3 and J usage is TRBJ2-1; 11 nucleotides line up with TRBD2. CDR1 and CDR2 (germline): LGHNA, YSLEER. Trimming removed 7 bases from V and 2 bases from J; junction bases left unmatched: 4. This CDR3 comprises 15 residues. CDR3 residues: CASNSGLAAYNEQFF. CDR3 nucleotides: TGCGCCAGCAATTCGGGACTAGCGGCCTACAATGAGCAGTTCTTC.

CDR3 bases: TGCGCCAGCAGTGAGAGGCCAGGGGGCGCGGAAAAACTGTTTTTT. Translated: CASSERPGGAEKLFF. The rearrangement joins TRBV10-1 to TRBJ1-4; 8 nucleotides match TRBD1. J gave up 8 bases and V 2 bases, and 7 bases lay outside the gene matches. CDR1 and CDR2 from the germline V gene are WNHNN and SYGVQD (reference sequence). There are 15 residues in the CDR3.

On this clone itself: The same CDR3 is also encoded by other DNA sequences in this sample. As DNA, the CDR3 is TGTGCCAGCAGCCAAGACAGGGATACGCAGTATTTT. It encodes CASSQDRDTQYF. J is TRBJ2-3 and V is TRBV4-2; no reliable D call. The germline V gene has CDR1 LGHNA and CDR2 YNFKEQ. The V gene lost 0 bases and the J gene lost 6 bases, with 4 bases spanning the gap. This CDR3 is built from 12 residues.

The chain couples TRBV5-6 to TRBJ2-1; 9 bases agree with TRBD1. Germline-derived CDR1 and CDR2 are SGHDT and YYEEEE. This CDR3 has 13 amino acids. The J segment lost 6 bases and the V segment lost 4 bases, leaving 2 bases of the junction unmatched. The CDR3 DNA sequence: TGTGCCAGCAGCCGGGACAGGGCCAATGAGCAGTTCTTC. Its protein product is CASSRDRANEQFF. Based on the CDR3 plus reference TRBV5-6 and TRBJ2-1, the full variable domain is DAGVTQSPTHLIKTRGQQVTLRCSPKSGHDTVSWYQQALGQGPQFIFQYYEEEERQRGNFPDRFSGHQFPNYSSELNVNALLLGDSALYLCASSRDRANEQFFGPGTRLTVL.

This clone has just one count. The V call is TRBV30, the J call TRBJ2-1, with 9 nucleotides matching TRBD2. The junction had 8 bases not matched to a gene; V was cut back by 3 bases and J by 8 bases. Germline V gives CDR1 GTSNPN, CDR2 SVGIG (reference sequence). The CDR3 totals 14 residues. CDR3 amino acids: CAWRLAGLTDEQFF. Here the CDR3 DNA reads TGTGCCTGGAGGCTAGCGGGACTCACCGATGAGCAGTTCTTC.

This chain connects TRBV14 to TRBJ2-1; D not certain. Trimming pared 4 bases from V and 5 bases from J, leaving 15 bases between. The CDR3 length is 15 residues. CDR1 is SGHDN and CDR2 is FVKESK in the germline V gene. The chain's CDR3 is CASSLGLWVDNEQFF. The CDR3 DNA is TGTGCCAGCAGCCTGGGCCTCTGGGTGGACAATGAGCAGTTCTTC.

This clone was observed a single time. V gene TRBV11-2 combines with J gene TRBJ2-1; possibly TRBD1 for D (5 bases). The CDR3 is 15 residues long. Germline V gives CDR1 SGHAT, CDR2 FQNNGV. The V gene lost 2 bases and the J gene lost 5 bases, with 13 bases spanning the gap. The CDR3 loop is CASSLNFGQNNEQFF. The CDR3 coding sequence is TGTGCCAGCAGCTTAAACTTCGGACAAAACAATGAGCAGTTCTTC.

This CDR3 reads CASKPGQGYSNQPQHF. The CDR3 DNA reads TGCGCCAGCAAGCCGGGTCAGGGGTATAGCAATCAGCCCCAGCATTTT. The chain recombines TRBV10-1 with TRBJ1-5, with a possible D match to TRBD1 (6 bases). V was trimmed by 7 bases and J by 0 bases, leaving 16 bases between them. This CDR3 region has 16 residues. The germline V gene encodes CDR1 WNHNN and CDR2 SYGVQD (reference sequence).

V gene TRBV5-1 combines with J gene TRBJ2-3; D possibly corresponds to TRBD2 (6 bases). Trimming took off 2 bases at V and 2 bases at J, with 15 bases between the two ends. Germline values: CDR1 SGHRS, CDR2 YFSETQ. CDR3 length equals 16 residues. Written as DNA, the CDR3 is TGCGCCAGCAGCTTCGGGTTTGGCGGGAACACAGATACGCAGTATTTT. Translated: CASSFGFGGNTDTQYF. Full variable domain (outside the CDR3, taken from reference TRBV5-1 and TRBJ2-3): KAGVTQTPRYLIKTRGQQVTLSCSPISGHRSVSWYQQTPGQGLQFLFEYFSETQRNKGNFPGRFSGRQFSNSRSEMNVSTLELGDSALYLCASSFGFGGNTDTQYFGPGTRLTVL.

This chain links TRBV15 with TRBJ1-1; D is perhaps TRBD1 (5 bases). Germline V CDR1 and CDR2: LNHNV, YYDKDF (reference sequence). Trimming cost V 5 bases and J 3 bases, with 10 bases left between them. The CDR3 contains 13 residues. The chain's CDR3 is CATSQGGYTEAFF. The CDR3 DNA sequence: TGTGCCACCAGCCAGGGAGGATACACTGAAGCTTTCTTT.

The chain uses TRBV7-3 and TRBJ2-1; D possibly corresponds to TRBD2 (5 bases). CDR1 and CDR2 (germline): SGHTA, FQGTGA. The ends were cut back, 2 bases at V and 0 bases at J, with 11 bases in the middle. The CDR3 loop spans 16 amino acids. The CDR3: CASSLELVGSYNEQFF. The CDR3 coding sequence is TGTGCCAGCAGCTTAGAACTAGTGGGCTCCTACAATGAGCAGTTCTTC. Based on the CDR3 plus reference TRBV7-3 and TRBJ2-1, the full variable domain is GAGVSQTPSNKVTEKGKYVELRCDPISGHTALYWYRQSLGQGPEFLIYFQGTGAADDSGLPNDRFFAVRPEGSVSTLKIQRTERGDSAVYLCASSLELVGSYNEQFFGPGTRLTVL.

The chain recombines TRBV15 with TRBJ1-1, with D perhaps TRBD1 (5 bases). V lost 0 bases to trimming and J lost 6 bases, with 14 bases between them. Per germline, CDR1 LNHNV and CDR2 YYDKDF (reference sequence). CDR3 length: 15 residues. The CDR3 loop is CATSRDIGRDSEAFF. CDR3 coding DNA: TGTGCCACCAGCAGAGATATTGGCAGGGACTCTGAAGCTTTCTTT.

This clone was seen a few times. The chain recombines TRBV3-1 (or the pseudogene TRBV3-2) with TRBJ2-5; possibly TRBD1 for D (5 bases). CDR3 size: 11 residues. With 4 bases removed from V and 7 bases from J, the gap between germline ends came to 7 bases. Germline V CDR1 and CDR2: LGHDT, YNNKEL (reference sequence). The CDR3 nucleotides are TGTGCCAGCAGCCGCACAGGGACCCAGTACTTC. Translating it yields CASSRTGTQYF.

This clone was seen more than once but under ten times. This chain joins TRBV6-5 and TRBJ1-2; 8 nucleotides align to TRBD1. The J segment lost 8 bases and the V segment lost 6 bases, leaving 11 bases of the junction unmatched. CDR3 length: 14 residues. CDR1 is MNHEY, CDR2 SVGAGI, per germline. In DNA, the CDR3 is TGTGCCAGCAGAGACCCGGGACAGGTCTTGGGCTACACCTTC. It specifies CASRDPGQVLGYTF.

This chain links TRBV10-3 with TRBJ2-7; 7 bases align to TRBD2. Looked up from germline, CDR1 is ENHRY and CDR2 is SYGVKD. The CDR3 runs to 15 residues. V shed 11 bases, J shed 2 bases, and the junction held 15 bases outside the gene matches. CDR3 sequence (DNA): TGTGCCGCCGGAACGGGGGGAGGCGGGGCCTACGAGCAGTACTTC. Translating gives CAAGTGGGGAYEQYF.

With respect to this clone: One base away lies a much larger clone, so this may be a sequencing read error. V is TRBV28 and J is TRBJ1-3; maybe TRBD1 (5 bases). The CDR3 runs 14 residues. V shed 6 bases and J shed 4 bases, with 13 bases lying between them. Germline assignment: CDR1 MDHEN and CDR2 SYDVKM. CDR3 amino acids: CASRAAGVGNTIYF. CDR3 nucleotide sequence: TGTGCCAGCAGAGCCGCGGGGGTCGGAAACACCATATATTTT.

The rearrangement joins TRBV11-2 to TRBJ1-3, with D perhaps matching TRBD1 (6 bases). V lost 5 bases to trimming and J lost 1 base, with 12 bases between them. The CDR3 has 15 residues. Germline assignment: CDR1 SGHAT and CDR2 FQNNGV. CDR3: CASSEGHGSGNTIYF. The CDR3 nucleotides are TGTGCCAGCAGCGAGGGACACGGGTCTGGAAACACCATATATTTT. The entire variable domain, with the rest obtained from reference TRBV11-2 and TRBJ1-3, is as follows: EAGVAQSPRYKIIEKRQSVAFWCNPISGHATLYWYQQILGQGPKLLIQFQNNGVVDDSQLPKDRFSAERLKGVDSTLKIQPAKLEDSAVYLCASSEGHGSGNTIYFGEGSWLTVV.

The chain joins TRBV12-2 to TRBJ2-1; the D segment call TRBD2 is taken from the table without a DNA check. TRBV12-2 is classified as a pseudogene. The CDR3 loop spans 17 amino acids. The DNA of the CDR3 is TGTGCAAGTCGCCCTCCGGGACTAGCGGCCCCCTACAATGAGCAGTTCTTC. This codes for CASRPPGLAAPYNEQFF.

The V call is TRBV15, the J call TRBJ1-1; 10 bases fit TRBD1. CDR3 length equals 16 residues. With 1 base clipped from V and 5 bases from J, the junction kept 7 bases outside the gene matches. Germline V gene sequence: CDR1 LNHNV, CDR2 YYDKDF (reference sequence). CDR3 amino acids: CATSRGLGTGDTEAFF. The CDR3 DNA is TGTGCCACCAGCAGAGGATTAGGGACAGGGGATACTGAAGCTTTCTTT.

The chain has TRBV7-9 and TRBJ2-7; the D is unclear. This CDR3 contains 13 residues. The V gene's germline CDR1 is SEHNR and CDR2 FQNEAQ (reference sequence). Trimming shortened V by 1 base and J by 3 bases, and 7 bases separated the two germline ends. CDR3 coding DNA: TGTGCCAGCAGCTTAGACAGTTTCTACGAGCAGTACTTC. Protein sequence: CASSLDSFYEQYF.

On this clone itself: One end of the junction is discordant with germline, which a read error may explain. The chain carries TRBV19 and TRBJ2-1; weak D call: TRBD2 (5 bases). Germline lookup yields CDR1 LNHDA and CDR2 SQIVND (reference sequence). This CDR3 is 14 amino acids long. The CDR3 protein is CASSMDAGTNKQFF. The CDR3 coding sequence is TGTGCCAGTAGTATGGATGCGGGTACCAATAAGCAGTTCTTC.

This sequence joins TRBV5-1 and TRBJ2-7; no reliable D call. Germline V gene data show CDR1 as SGHRS and CDR2 as YFSETQ. Trimming pared 4 bases from V and 4 bases from J, leaving 9 bases between. CDR3 size: 12 residues. Here the CDR3 DNA reads TGCGCCAGCAGCCCCACGAGTTACGAGCAGTACTTC. Protein product: CASSPTSYEQYF.

The rearrangement links TRBV7-2 to TRBJ2-6, with TRBD1 matching over 10 bases. J lost 1 base, V lost 10 bases, and 10 bases had no gene match. CDR1 and CDR2 from the germline V gene are SGHTA and FQGNSA. The CDR3 is made up of 17 amino acids. CDR3 in amino acids: CATHPGQGFSGANVLTF. Written as DNA, the CDR3 is TGTGCCACGCATCCGGGACAGGGGTTTTCTGGGGCCAACGTCCTGACTTTC.

This chain links TRBV7-9 with TRBJ2-1; TRBD2 matches at 11 bases. CDR1 is SEHNR, CDR2 FQNEAQ, per germline (reference sequence). The CDR3 covers 16 residues. The trim removed 5 bases at V and 0 bases at J, leaving 3 bases unmatched. CDR3 nucleotide sequence: TGTGCCAGCAGCGCTACTAGCGGGAGCTCCTACAATGAGCAGTTCTTC. Residues: CASSATSGSSYNEQFF.

On this clone: Other DNA sequences within the sample encode an identical CDR3. This chain joins TRBV30 and TRBJ1-6; 8 positions match TRBD1. The length of the CDR3 is 14 residues. Looked up from germline, CDR1 is GTSNPN and CDR2 is SVGIG (reference sequence). V dropped 3 bases and J dropped 10; count of bases not matched to a gene: 8. CDR3 DNA sequence: TGTGCCTGGAGCCGCGGACAGGGAAGGTCACCCCTCCACTTT. Translated: CAWSRGQGRSPLHF. Supplemented by reference TRBV30 and TRBJ1-6, the full variable domain reads SQTIHQWPATLVQPVGSPLSLECTVEGTSNPNLYWYRQAAGRGLQLLFYSVGIGQISSEVPQNLSASRPQDRQFILSSKKLLLSDSGFYLCAWSRGQGRSPLHFGNGTRLTVT.

This sequence joins TRBV25-1 and TRBJ2-3, with 14 bases matching TRBD2. V shed 6 bases and J 3 bases; nucleotides not matched to a gene: 5. CDR3 size: 16 residues. Germline assignment: CDR1 MGHDK and CDR2 SYGVNS. Here the CDR3 DNA reads TGTGCCAGCAGCCCGGGACTAGCGGGAGAAACAGATACGCAGTATTTT. This gives the protein CASSPGLAGETDTQYF.

The genes are TRBV3-1 (or the pseudogene TRBV3-2) and TRBJ1-3, with 9 bases identical to TRBD1. Unmatched junction bases numbered 7, after V lost 0 bases and J lost 7 bases. This CDR3 contains 16 residues. Per the germline V gene, CDR1 is LGHDT and CDR2 is YNNKEL (reference sequence). As DNA, the CDR3 is TGTGCCAGCAGCCAAGATTTCGGGACAGGGTGGAACACCATATATTTT. Encoded protein: CASSQDFGTGWNTIYF.